This passage covers 32 T cell receptor beta chains from one sample sequenced in a study of T cell responses to AZD1222 COVID-19 vaccine. Sequencing used immunoSEQ multiplex PCR; TCRdb keeps in-frame clones, though not all of them. Of roughly 120,000 clones in the sample, 85% to 95% are singletons; the top ten hold about 3%. The material sequenced was peripheral blood, taken on day 0 of AZD1222 vaccination. The receptors stem from an adult in good health.

The chain employs TRBV19 and TRBJ2-6; 12 bases are a match to TRBD2. J was trimmed by 0 bases and V by 7 bases; bases with no gene match: 7. The CDR3 extends over 18 amino acids. Per germline, CDR1 LNHDA and CDR2 SQIVND (reference sequence). The CDR3 is CASTPGLAGPSGANVLTF. The CDR3 DNA follows: TGTGCCAGTACCCCGGGACTAGCGGGCCCCTCTGGGGCCAACGTCCTGACTTTC.

The rearrangement links TRBV30 to TRBJ1-5, with 9 bases lining up with TRBD1. Trimming removed 2 bases from V and 0 bases from J; junction bases left unmatched: 8. Germline assignment: CDR1 GTSNPN and CDR2 SVGIG (reference sequence). The CDR3 covers 17 residues. CDR3 amino acids: CAWSLTGGLNSNQPQHF. In nucleotides, the CDR3 is TGTGCCTGGAGTTTGACAGGGGGTCTGAATAGCAATCAGCCCCAGCATTTT.

This rearrangement joins TRBV30 to TRBJ2-7, with D unclear. The CDR3 runs 14 residues. The germline V and J ends were trimmed by 0 bases and 3 bases, with 12 bases remaining between them. Germline loops: CDR1 GTSNPN, CDR2 SVGIG (reference sequence). The CDR3 DNA reads as TGTGCCTGGAGTGTCCCACCAATGGTCTACGAGCAGTACTTC. It specifies CAWSVPPMVYEQYF.

The count of this clone is one. The chain employs TRBV2 and TRBJ2-3, with D perhaps being TRBD1 or TRBD2 (5 bases each). Germline V gives CDR1 SNHLY, CDR2 FYNNEI. This CDR3 contains 14 residues. V lost 11 bases and J lost 6, with 21 bases in between. The DNA for the CDR3 is TGTGCCGCCAGGGATAGTAGCTTAGCGGATACGCAGTATTTT. Translating gives CAARDSSLADTQYF.

The chain combines TRBV6-5 with TRBJ1-3, with D uncertain. Germline CDR1 and CDR2: MNHEY and SVGAGI. V was shortened by 2 bases and J by 1 base, with 9 bases between the two germline ends. The CDR3 sequence is 15 residues long. This CDR3 is CASSYSWQSGNTIYF. In DNA form, the CDR3 reads TGTGCCAGCAGTTACAGTTGGCAGTCTGGAAACACCATATATTTT.

The rearrangement links TRBV7-9 to TRBJ1-1, with 7 positions matching TRBD1. The germline V gene encodes CDR1 SEHNR and CDR2 FQNEAQ (reference sequence). V was clipped by 5 bases and J by 3 bases; unmatched bases: 12. This CDR3 spans 16 amino acids. The CDR3 sequence is CASSLPSGTEDTEAFF. For the CDR3, the DNA is TGTGCCAGCAGCCTCCCGTCCGGGACAGAGGACACTGAAGCTTTCTTT.

The rearrangement links TRBV28 to TRBJ1-2; D gene ambiguous. V was trimmed by 4 bases and J by 4 bases, leaving 7 bases between them. The germline V gene has CDR1 MDHEN and CDR2 SYDVKM. There are 12 residues in the CDR3. The CDR3 loop reads CASSYSRYGYTF. CDR3 DNA: TGTGCCAGCAGTTACTCGCGCTATGGCTACACCTTC.

V usage is TRBV28 and J usage is TRBJ2-3, with 8 bases lining up with TRBD2. The CDR3 length is 13 residues. The ends lost 10 bases at V and 6 bases at J; junction bases unmatched: 9. Germline CDR1 reads MDHEN; CDR2 reads SYDVKM. The CDR3 DNA sequence: TGTGCCACGGAGAGCGGGAGTTTGGATACGCAGTATTTT. This sequence encodes CATESGSLDTQYF.

This clone was detected only a few times. The CDR3 protein is CASSLDRTSASYEQYF. In nucleotides, the CDR3 is TGTGCCAGCAGCTTGGATAGGACTAGCGCTTCCTACGAGCAGTACTTC. The V call is TRBV7-9, the J call TRBJ2-7, with 9 bases aligning to TRBD2. With V trimmed by 3 bases and J by 1 base, 7 bases remained unmatched. Germline values: CDR1 SEHNR, CDR2 FQNEAQ (reference sequence). CDR3 length: 16 amino acids.

The chain couples TRBV21-1 to TRBJ2-4; the table's D call TRBD2 went unverified against the DNA. TRBV21-1 is recorded as a pseudogene. The CDR3 has 20 amino acids. As DNA, the CDR3 is TGTGCCAGCAGCAAGTCCTGGGGACCCAGCGGGGGACTAGCCAAAAACATTCAGTACTTC. Encoded protein: CASSKSWGPSGGLAKNIQYF.

The chain carries TRBV20-1 and TRBJ2-1; D not certain. Trimming took off 3 bases at V and 10 bases at J, with 10 bases between the two ends. CDR3 length: 11 amino acids. The V gene's germline CDR1 is DFQATT and CDR2 SNEGSKA (reference sequence). The CDR3 is CSASPEYEQFF. The CDR3 DNA is TGCAGTGCTAGTCCAGAATACGAGCAGTTCTTC.

This chain links TRBV5-1 with TRBJ1-4; 7 positions agree with TRBD1. The CDR3 length is 17 residues. In germline, CDR1 is SGHRS, CDR2 YFSETQ. V gave up 1 base and J gave up 6 bases; unmatched junction bases: 12. The CDR3 sequence: CASSLTGVTITDEKLFF. As DNA, the CDR3 is TGCGCCAGCAGCTTGACAGGGGTCACTATAACGGATGAAAAACTGTTTTTT.

The rearrangement joins TRBV6-5 to TRBJ1-1; 7 bases are shared with TRBD1. Germline V gene sequence: CDR1 MNHEY, CDR2 SVGAGI. V was clipped by 6 bases and J by 4 bases; unmatched bases: 5. The CDR3 extends over 13 amino acids. This CDR3 is CASRQGLGTEAFF. Written as DNA, the CDR3 is TGTGCCAGCAGACAGGGGTTGGGCACTGAAGCTTTCTTT.

This clone occurred a few times. V and J are TRBV15 and TRBJ1-5; D is uncertain. Germline-derived CDR1 and CDR2 are LNHNV and YYDKDF (reference sequence). There are 15 residues in the CDR3. Trimming took 0 bases from V and 2 from J, leaving 8 bases between them. CDR3 DNA: TGTGCCACCAGCAGAGACGGACGGGGCAATCAGCCCCAGCATTTT. Protein product: CATSRDGRGNQPQHF.

The rearrangement links TRBV10-3 to TRBJ2-1; D may be TRBD1 (5 bases). Germline values: CDR1 ENHRY, CDR2 SYGVKD. This CDR3 comprises 12 residues. Trimming cost V 6 bases and J 6 bases, with 9 bases left between them. CDR3 DNA sequence: TGTGCCATCAGCACAGGTATCAATGAGCAGTTCTTC. This codes for CAISTGINEQFF.

This chain connects TRBV27 to TRBJ2-6; D unclear. This CDR3 is built from 17 residues. The germline V gene has CDR1 MNHEY and CDR2 SMNVEV (reference sequence). V was clipped by 0 bases and J by 4 bases, with 13 bases between them. CDR3 DNA: TGTGCCAGCAGTTTATCGAGGACCCCCGCCGGGGCCAACGTCCTGACTTTC. Translating gives CASSLSRTPAGANVLTF.

This sequence joins TRBV5-6 and TRBJ2-3; D ambiguous. The ends were cut back, 0 bases at V and 4 bases at J, with 6 bases in the middle. Germline V gene sequence: CDR1 SGHDT, CDR2 YYEEEE. The CDR3 is 13 amino acids. As DNA, the CDR3 is TGTGCCAGCAGCTTGGTCTACCCAGATACGCAGTATTTT. Protein product: CASSLVYPDTQYF.

The V and J genes are TRBV3-1 (or the pseudogene TRBV3-2) and TRBJ1-1; no definite D call. Deletions cut 1 base from V and 4 bases from J, with 7 bases between. The CDR3 length is 13 residues. Germline CDR1 is LGHDT and CDR2 is YNNKEL (reference sequence). CDR3: CASSQAEGTEAFF. For the CDR3, the DNA is TGTGCCAGCAGCCAAGCGGAGGGCACTGAAGCTTTCTTT.

Only one count was recorded for this clone. The genes are TRBV6-5 and TRBJ2-7, with D perhaps TRBD1 or TRBD2 (5 bases each). Germline CDR1 reads MNHEY; CDR2 reads SVGAGI. The CDR3 is 13 residues long. Between the trimmed V and J ends, which lost 5 bases and 2 bases, there was a span of 10 bases. The CDR3 DNA reads TGTGCCAGCAGTCCCGGGACCCCCTACGAGCAGTACTTC. Amino acid sequence: CASSPGTPYEQYF.

V gene TRBV5-1 combines with J gene TRBJ1-1; D not resolved. This CDR3 has 12 residues. CDR1 SGHRS and CDR2 YFSETQ come from the germline V gene. The V and J ends lost 0 bases and 3 bases respectively, with 3 bases between them. The CDR3 bases are TGCGCCAGCAGCTTGGGGCACACTGAAGCTTTCTTT. It encodes CASSLGHTEAFF.

This clone was counted once. V and J are TRBV10-1 and TRBJ2-5; D call uncertain. Trimming pared 6 bases from V and 3 bases from J, leaving 17 bases between. Germline V CDR1 and CDR2: WNHNN, SYGVQD (reference sequence). The CDR3 extends over 15 amino acids. CDR3 sequence: CASSEGQVDKETQYF. The CDR3 DNA reads as TGCGCCAGCAGCGAAGGTCAGGTCGACAAAGAGACCCAGTACTTC.

The chain employs TRBV27 and TRBJ1-3, with D hard to call. The germline CDR1 and CDR2 sequences are MNHEY and SMNVEV (reference sequence). V was shortened by 0 bases and J by 5 bases, with 8 bases between the two germline ends. The CDR3 covers 14 residues. Written as DNA, the CDR3 is TGTGCCAGCAGTTTATCAGCAGACCGAAACACCATATATTTT. Translated, it gives CASSLSADRNTIYF.

The table lists this clone with a count of one. The chain uses TRBV4-1 and TRBJ1-5, with TRBD1 matching 7 bases. Germline V gives CDR1 MGHRA, CDR2 YSYEKL. V dropped 3 bases and J dropped 4; count of bases not matched to a gene: 3. CDR3 size: 14 residues. The CDR3 DNA sequence: TGCGCCAGCAGCCAGCCACAGGGGAATCAGCCCCAGCATTTT. Translating gives CASSQPQGNQPQHF.

The V gene is TRBV13, the J gene TRBJ1-2, with a tentative D call TRBD1 (5 bases). Germline values: CDR1 PRHDT, CDR2 FYEKMQ (reference sequence). Trimming took 3 bases from V and 2 from J, leaving 10 bases between them. The CDR3 is made up of 14 amino acids. CDR3 coding DNA: TGTGCCAGCAGCTTTGGGGGAGTCAACTATGGCTACACCTTC. It is translated as CASSFGGVNYGYTF.

This chain links TRBV27 with TRBJ1-5; D is possibly TRBD1 (5 bases). In germline, CDR1 is MNHEY, CDR2 SMNVEV (reference sequence). V lost 0 bases to trimming and J lost 2 bases, with 5 bases between them. The CDR3 covers 14 residues. CDR3 amino acids: CASSLSGGNQPQHF. Here the CDR3 DNA reads TGTGCCAGCAGTTTATCGGGGGGCAATCAGCCCCAGCATTTT.

This clone was counted a single time. V gene TRBV5-1 combines with J gene TRBJ1-1, with TRBD1 matching over 8 bases. The length of the CDR3 is 14 residues. Germline trimming cut 3 bases from V and 5 bases from J; bases unmatched to any gene: 6. Germline CDR1 SGHRS, CDR2 YFSETQ. CDR3 loop: CASSSTGGRTEAFF. The CDR3 DNA is TGCGCCAGCAGCTCTACAGGGGGAAGAACTGAAGCTTTCTTT.

V and J are TRBV10-2 and TRBJ1-1; D is undetermined. The ends were cut back, 10 bases at V and 7 bases at J, with 16 bases in the middle. The germline V gene has CDR1 WSHSY and CDR2 SAAADI. This CDR3 has 12 amino acids. The CDR3 DNA is TGCGCCACCAGCATTCCCGAACGTGAAGCTTTCTTT. Translating gives CATSIPEREAFF.

This chain joins TRBV11-2 and TRBJ1-1; D is unresolved. The CDR3 has 13 amino acids. The V end was cut by 4 bases, the J end by 0 bases, with 6 bases between. Germline CDR1 reads SGHAT; CDR2 reads FQNNGV. CDR3 DNA sequence: TGTGCCAGCAGCTCCGTCATGAACACTGAAGCTTTCTTT. Protein: CASSSVMNTEAFF.

CDR3 coding DNA: TGCGCCAGCAGCAGGAATGGAGGGGTTGAGCAGTTCTTC. Translated: CASSRNGGVEQFF. The gene calls are TRBV5-1 and TRBJ2-1; D possibly corresponds to TRBD2 (6 bases). CDR1 is SGHRS and CDR2 is YFSETQ in the germline V gene. The CDR3 sequence is 13 residues long. Trimming removed 4 bases from V and 9 bases from J, with 14 bases in between.

In this sample, this clone turned up a few times. The CDR3 here is CASGLESNQPQHF. DNA of the CDR3: TGCGCCAGCGGTTTGGAGAGCAATCAGCCCCAGCATTTT. The chain employs TRBV4-1 and TRBJ1-5; D ambiguous. The CDR3 contains 13 residues. V was clipped by 8 bases and J by 1 base, with 9 bases between them. Germline CDR1 MGHRA, CDR2 YSYEKL.

The rearrangement links TRBV5-5 to TRBJ2-7; D call uncertain. The germline CDR1 and CDR2 sequences are SGHKS and YYEKEE (reference sequence). This CDR3 region has 13 residues. V gave up 3 bases and J gave up 4 bases, with 11 bases separating them. CDR3 region: CASSYLQLYEQYF. As DNA, the CDR3 is TGTGCCAGCAGCTATCTACAGCTTTACGAGCAGTACTTC.

The CDR3 reads CASTTGGSPFSNSPLHF. The CDR3 coding sequence is TGTGCCAGCACTACAGGGGGCTCGCCGTTCTCTAATTCACCCCTCCACTTT. The chain is built from TRBV27 and TRBJ1-6, with 9 bases matching TRBD1. After removal of 7 bases from V and 6 bases from J, the junction contained 13 bases not matched to a gene. Germline assignment: CDR1 MNHEY and CDR2 SMNVEV (reference sequence). There are 17 residues in the CDR3.